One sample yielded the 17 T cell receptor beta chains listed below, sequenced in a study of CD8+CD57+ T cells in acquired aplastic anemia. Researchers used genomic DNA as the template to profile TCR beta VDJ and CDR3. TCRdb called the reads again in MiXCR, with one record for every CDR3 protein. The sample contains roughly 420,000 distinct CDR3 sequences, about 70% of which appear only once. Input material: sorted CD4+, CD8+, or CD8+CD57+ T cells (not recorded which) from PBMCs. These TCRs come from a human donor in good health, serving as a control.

The CDR3 nucleotides are TGTGCCACCAGTGACTCGGGGACCTACGAGCAGTACTTC. This gives the protein CATSDSGTYEQYF. V is TRBV24-1 and J is TRBJ2-7; a weak D match, TRBD2 (5 bases). From germline, CDR1 is KGHDR and CDR2 SFDVKD. The V end was cut by 4 bases, the J end by 2 bases, with 8 bases between. CDR3 length equals 13 residues.

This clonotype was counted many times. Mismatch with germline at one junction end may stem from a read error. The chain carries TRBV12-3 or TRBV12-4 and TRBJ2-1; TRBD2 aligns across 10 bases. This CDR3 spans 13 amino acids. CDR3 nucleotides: TGTGCCAGCAGTCTAGCGGGGGACAATGAGCAGTTCTTC. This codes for CASSLAGDNEQFF.

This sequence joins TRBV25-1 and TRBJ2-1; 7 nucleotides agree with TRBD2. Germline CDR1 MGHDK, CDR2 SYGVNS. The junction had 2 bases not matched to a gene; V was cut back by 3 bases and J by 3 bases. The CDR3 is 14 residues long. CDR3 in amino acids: CASSDRDYYNEQFF. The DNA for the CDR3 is TGTGCCAGCAGTGATCGGGACTACTACAATGAGCAGTTCTTC.

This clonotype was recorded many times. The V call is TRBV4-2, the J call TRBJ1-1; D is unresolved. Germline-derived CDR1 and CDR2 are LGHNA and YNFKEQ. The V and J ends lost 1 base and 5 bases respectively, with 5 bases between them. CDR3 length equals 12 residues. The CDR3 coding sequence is TGTGCCAGCAGCCAAGGGGATACTGAAGCTTTCTTT. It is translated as CASSQGDTEAFF.

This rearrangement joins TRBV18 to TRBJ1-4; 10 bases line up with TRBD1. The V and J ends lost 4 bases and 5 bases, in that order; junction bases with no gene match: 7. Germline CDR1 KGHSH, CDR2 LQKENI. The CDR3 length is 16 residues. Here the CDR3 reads CASSRAGQGLNEKLFF. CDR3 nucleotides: TGTGCCAGCTCACGCGCGGGACAGGGGCTCAATGAAAAACTGTTTTTT.

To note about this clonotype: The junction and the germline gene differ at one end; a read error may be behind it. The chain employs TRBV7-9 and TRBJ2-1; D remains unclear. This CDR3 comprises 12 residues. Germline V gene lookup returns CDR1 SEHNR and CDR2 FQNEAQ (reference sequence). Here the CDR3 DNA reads TGTGCCAGCAGCCACCGAATCGATGAGCACTTCTTC. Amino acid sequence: CASSHRIDEHFF.

This CDR3 is CASSFHQRTDTQYF. The CDR3 DNA reads TGCGCCAGCAGCTTCCACCAGCGAACAGATACGCAGTATTTT. The chain uses TRBV5-1 and TRBJ2-3, with D unresolved. The length of the CDR3 is 14 residues. The V gene lost 2 bases and the J gene lost 3 bases, with 10 bases spanning the gap. Germline values: CDR1 SGHRS, CDR2 YFSETQ.

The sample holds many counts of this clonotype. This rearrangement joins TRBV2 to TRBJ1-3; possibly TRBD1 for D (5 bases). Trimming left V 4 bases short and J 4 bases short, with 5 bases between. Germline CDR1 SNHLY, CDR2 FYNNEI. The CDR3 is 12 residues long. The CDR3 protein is CASSAGGNTIYF. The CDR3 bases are TGTGCCAGCAGTGCAGGGGGAAACACCATATATTTT.

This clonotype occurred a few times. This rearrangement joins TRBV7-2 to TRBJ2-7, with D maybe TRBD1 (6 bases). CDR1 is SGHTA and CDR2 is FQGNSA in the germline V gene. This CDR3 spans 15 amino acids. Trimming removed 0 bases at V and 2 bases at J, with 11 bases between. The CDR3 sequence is CASSLARGSTYEQYF. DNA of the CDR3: TGTGCCAGCAGCTTAGCAAGGGGGTCTACCTACGAGCAGTACTTC. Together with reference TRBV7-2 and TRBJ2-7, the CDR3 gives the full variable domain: GAGVSQSPSNKVTEKGKDVELRCDPISGHTALYWYRQSLGQGLEFLIYFQGNSAPDKSGLPSDRFSAERTGGSVSTLTIQRTQQEDSAVYLCASSLARGSTYEQYFGPGTRLTVT.

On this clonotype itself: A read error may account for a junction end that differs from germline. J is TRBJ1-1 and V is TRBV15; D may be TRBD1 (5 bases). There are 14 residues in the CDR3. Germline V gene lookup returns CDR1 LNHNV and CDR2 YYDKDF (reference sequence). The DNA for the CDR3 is TGTGCCAGCAGCCGAGGGGACGGTTCCACTGTAGCGTTCTTT. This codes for CASSRGDGSTVAFF. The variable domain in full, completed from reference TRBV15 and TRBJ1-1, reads DAMVIQNPRYQVTQFGKPVTLSCSQTLNHNVMYWYQQKSSQAPKLLFHYYDKDFNNEADTPDNFQSRRPNTSFCFLDIRSPGLGDTAMYLCASSRGDGSTVAFFGQGTRLTVV.

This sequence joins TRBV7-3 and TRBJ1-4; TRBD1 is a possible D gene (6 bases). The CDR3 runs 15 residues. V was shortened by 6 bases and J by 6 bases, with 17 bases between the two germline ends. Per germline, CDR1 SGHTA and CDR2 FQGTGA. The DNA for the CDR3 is TGTGCCAGCAGAGAACCGGGCAGGGGTTATGAAAAACTGTTTTTT. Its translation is CASREPGRGYEKLFF.

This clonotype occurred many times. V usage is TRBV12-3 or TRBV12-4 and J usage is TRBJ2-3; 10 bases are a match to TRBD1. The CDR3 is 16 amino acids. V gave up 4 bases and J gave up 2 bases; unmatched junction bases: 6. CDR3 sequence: CASSSGTGDFTDTQYF. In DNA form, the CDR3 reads TGTGCCAGCAGTTCCGGGACAGGGGATTTCACAGATACGCAGTATTTT.

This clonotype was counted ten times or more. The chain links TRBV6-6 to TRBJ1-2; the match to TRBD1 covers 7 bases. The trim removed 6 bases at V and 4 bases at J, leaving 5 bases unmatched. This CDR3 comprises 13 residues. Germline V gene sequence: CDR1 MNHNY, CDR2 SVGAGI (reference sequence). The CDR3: CASRWDSVYGYTF. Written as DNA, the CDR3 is TGTGCCAGCAGGTGGGACAGTGTCTATGGCTACACCTTC.

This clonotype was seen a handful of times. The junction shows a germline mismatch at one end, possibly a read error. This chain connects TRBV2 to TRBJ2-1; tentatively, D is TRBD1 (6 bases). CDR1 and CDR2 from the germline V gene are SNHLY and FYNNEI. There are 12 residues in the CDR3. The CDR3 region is CACRMTGIEQFF. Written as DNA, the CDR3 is TGTGCCTGCAGGATGACAGGTATCGAGCAGTTCTTC.

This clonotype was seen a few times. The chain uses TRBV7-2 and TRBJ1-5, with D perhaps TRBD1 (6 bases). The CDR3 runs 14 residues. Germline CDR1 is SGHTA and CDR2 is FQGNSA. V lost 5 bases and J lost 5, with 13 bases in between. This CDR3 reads CASSNFRGDQPQHF. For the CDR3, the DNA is TGTGCCAGCAGCAACTTCAGGGGTGATCAGCCCCAGCATTTT. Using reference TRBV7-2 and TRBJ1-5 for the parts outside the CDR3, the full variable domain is GAGVSQSPSNKVTEKGKDVELRCDPISGHTALYWYRQSLGQGLEFLIYFQGNSAPDKSGLPSDRFSAERTGGSVSTLTIQRTQQEDSAVYLCASSNFRGDQPQHFGDGTRLSIL.

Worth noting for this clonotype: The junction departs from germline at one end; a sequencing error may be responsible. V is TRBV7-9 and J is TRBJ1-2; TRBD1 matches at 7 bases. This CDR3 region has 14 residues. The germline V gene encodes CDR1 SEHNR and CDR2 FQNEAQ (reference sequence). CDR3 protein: CASSRRGGGSRLHF. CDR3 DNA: TGTGCCAGCAGCCGCAGGGGGGGGGGGTCTCGGCTACACTTC.

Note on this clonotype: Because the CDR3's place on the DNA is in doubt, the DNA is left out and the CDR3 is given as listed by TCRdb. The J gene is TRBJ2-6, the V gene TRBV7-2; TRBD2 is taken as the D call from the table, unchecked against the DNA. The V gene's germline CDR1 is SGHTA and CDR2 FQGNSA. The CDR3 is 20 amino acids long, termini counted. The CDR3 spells CASTAGPNNEAFFGANVLTF.